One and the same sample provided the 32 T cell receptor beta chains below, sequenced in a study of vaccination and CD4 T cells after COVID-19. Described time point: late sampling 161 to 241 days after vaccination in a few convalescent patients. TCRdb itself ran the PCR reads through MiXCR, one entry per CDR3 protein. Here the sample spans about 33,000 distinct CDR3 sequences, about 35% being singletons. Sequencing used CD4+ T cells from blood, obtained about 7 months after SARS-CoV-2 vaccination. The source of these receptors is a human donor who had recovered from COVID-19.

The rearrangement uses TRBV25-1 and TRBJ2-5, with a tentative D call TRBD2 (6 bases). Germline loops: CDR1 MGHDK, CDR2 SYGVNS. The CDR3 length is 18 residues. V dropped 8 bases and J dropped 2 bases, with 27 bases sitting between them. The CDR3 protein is CASSPVGRAVGGQETQYF. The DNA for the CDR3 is TGTGCCAGCTCCCCCGTCGGCAGGGCGGTGGGGGGTCAAGAGACCCAGTACTTC.

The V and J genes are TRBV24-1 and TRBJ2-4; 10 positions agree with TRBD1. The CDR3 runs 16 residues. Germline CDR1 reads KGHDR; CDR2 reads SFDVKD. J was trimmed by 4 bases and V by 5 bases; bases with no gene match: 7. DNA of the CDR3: TGTGCCACCAGTGCCACGACAGGGGGCGAGAAAAACATTCAGTACTTC. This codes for CATSATTGGEKNIQYF.

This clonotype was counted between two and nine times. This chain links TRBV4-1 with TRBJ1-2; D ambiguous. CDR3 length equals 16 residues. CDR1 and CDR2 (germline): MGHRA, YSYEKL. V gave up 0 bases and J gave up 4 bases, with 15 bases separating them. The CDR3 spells CASSQDTSKRAYGYTF. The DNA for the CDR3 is TGCGCCAGCAGCCAAGATACCAGTAAGCGAGCCTATGGCTACACCTTC.

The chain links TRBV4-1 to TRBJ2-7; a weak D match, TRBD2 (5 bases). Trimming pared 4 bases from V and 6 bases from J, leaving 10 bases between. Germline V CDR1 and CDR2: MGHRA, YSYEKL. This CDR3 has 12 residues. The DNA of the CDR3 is TGCGCCAGCAGCCGAGGGCCCTTCGAGCAGTACTTC. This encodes CASSRGPFEQYF.

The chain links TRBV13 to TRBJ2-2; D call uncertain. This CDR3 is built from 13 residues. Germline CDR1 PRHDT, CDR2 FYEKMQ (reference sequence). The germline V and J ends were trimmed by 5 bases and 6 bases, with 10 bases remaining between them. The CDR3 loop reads CASSPLLAGELFF. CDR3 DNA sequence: TGTGCCAGCAGCCCGTTGCTAGCCGGGGAGCTGTTTTTT.

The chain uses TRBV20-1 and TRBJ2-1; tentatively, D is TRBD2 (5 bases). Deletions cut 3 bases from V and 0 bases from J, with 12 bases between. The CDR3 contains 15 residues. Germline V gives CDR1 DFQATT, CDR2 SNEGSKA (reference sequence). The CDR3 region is CSARFPAVSYNEQFF. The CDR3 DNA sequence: TGCAGTGCTAGGTTCCCAGCGGTCTCCTACAATGAGCAGTTCTTC.

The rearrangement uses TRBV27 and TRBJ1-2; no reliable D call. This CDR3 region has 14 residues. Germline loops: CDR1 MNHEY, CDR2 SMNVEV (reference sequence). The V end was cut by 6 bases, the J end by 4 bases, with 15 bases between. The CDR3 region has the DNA TGTGCCAGCAGCTCGCCGCGGTTCGGCTATGGCTACACCTTC. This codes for CASSSPRFGYGYTF.

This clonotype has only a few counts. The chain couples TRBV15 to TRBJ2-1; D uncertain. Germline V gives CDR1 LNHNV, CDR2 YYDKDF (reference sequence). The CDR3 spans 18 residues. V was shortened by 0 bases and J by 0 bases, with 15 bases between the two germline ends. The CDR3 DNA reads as TGTGCCACCAGCAGAGATTATGGCGGCGAAAGCTCCTACAATGAGCAGTTCTTC. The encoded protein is CATSRDYGGESSYNEQFF. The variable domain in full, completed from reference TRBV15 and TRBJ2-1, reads DAMVIQNPRYQVTQFGKPVTLSCSQTLNHNVMYWYQQKSSQAPKLLFHYYDKDFNNEADTPDNFQSRRPNTSFCFLDIRSPGLGDTAMYLCATSRDYGGESSYNEQFFGPGTRLTVL.

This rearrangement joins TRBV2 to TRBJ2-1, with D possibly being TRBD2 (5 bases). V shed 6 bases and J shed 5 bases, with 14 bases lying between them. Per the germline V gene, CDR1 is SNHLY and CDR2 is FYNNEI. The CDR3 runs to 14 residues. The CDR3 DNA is TGTGCCAGCAGAGAGGGAGAGGGTCACAATGAGCAGTTCTTC. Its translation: CASREGEGHNEQFF. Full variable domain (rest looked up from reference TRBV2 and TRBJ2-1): EPEVTQTPSHQVTQMGQEVILRCVPISNHLYFYWYRQILGQKVEFLVSFYNNEISEKSEIFDDQFSVERPDGSNFTLKIRSTKLEDSAMYFCASREGEGHNEQFFGPGTRLTVL.

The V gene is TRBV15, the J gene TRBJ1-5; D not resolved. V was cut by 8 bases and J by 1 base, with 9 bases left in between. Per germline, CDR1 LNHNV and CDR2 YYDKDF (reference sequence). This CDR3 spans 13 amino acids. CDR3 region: CATASGSNQPQHF. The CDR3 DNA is TGTGCCACCGCCTCTGGGAGCAATCAGCCCCAGCATTTT.

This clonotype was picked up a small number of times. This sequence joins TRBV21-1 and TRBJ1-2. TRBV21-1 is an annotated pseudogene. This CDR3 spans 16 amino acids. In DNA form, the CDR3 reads TGTGCCAGCAGCAAAGAAACGACCAGTAATGACCATGGCTACACCTTC. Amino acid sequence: CASSKETTSNDHGYTF.

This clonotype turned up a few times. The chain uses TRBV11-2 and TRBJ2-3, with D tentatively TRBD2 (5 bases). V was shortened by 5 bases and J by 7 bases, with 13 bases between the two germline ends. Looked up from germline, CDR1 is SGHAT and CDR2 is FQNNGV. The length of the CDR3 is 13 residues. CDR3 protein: CASSPWLANTQYF. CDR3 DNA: TGTGCCAGCAGCCCCTGGCTAGCAAATACGCAGTATTTT.

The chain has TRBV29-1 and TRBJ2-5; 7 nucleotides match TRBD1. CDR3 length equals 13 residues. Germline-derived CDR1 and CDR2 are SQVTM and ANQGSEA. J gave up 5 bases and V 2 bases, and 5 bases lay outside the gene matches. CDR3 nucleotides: TGCAGCGTTGAACTACAGGGGTGGGAGACCCAGTACTTC. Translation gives CSVELQGWETQYF. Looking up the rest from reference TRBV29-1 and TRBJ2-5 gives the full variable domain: SAVISQKPSRDICQRGTSLTIQCQVDSQVTMMFWYRQQPGQSLTLIATANQGSEATYESGFVIDKFPISRPNLTFSTLTVSNMSPEDSSIYLCSVELQGWETQYFGPGTRLLVL.

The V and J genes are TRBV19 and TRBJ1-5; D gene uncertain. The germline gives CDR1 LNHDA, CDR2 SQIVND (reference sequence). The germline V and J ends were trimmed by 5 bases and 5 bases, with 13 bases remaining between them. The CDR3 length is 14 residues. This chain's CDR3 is CASSLGVAHQPQHF. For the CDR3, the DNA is TGTGCCAGTAGTTTAGGAGTGGCACATCAGCCCCAGCATTTT. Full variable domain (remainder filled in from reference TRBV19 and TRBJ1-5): DGGITQSPKYLFRKEGQNVTLSCEQNLNHDAMYWYRQDPGQGLRLIYYSQIVNDFQKGDIAEGYSVSREKKESFPLTVTSAQKNPTAFYLCASSLGVAHQPQHFGDGTRLSIL.

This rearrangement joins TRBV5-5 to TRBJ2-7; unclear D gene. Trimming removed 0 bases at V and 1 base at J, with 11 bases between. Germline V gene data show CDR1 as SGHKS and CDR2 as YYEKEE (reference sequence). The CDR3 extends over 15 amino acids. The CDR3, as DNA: TGTGCCAGCAGCTTGGCCCGAAGCGCTTCCTACGAGCAGTACTTC. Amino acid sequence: CASSLARSASYEQYF.

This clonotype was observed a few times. The CDR3 region has the DNA TGTGCCAGCAGCCCCGAGGCGGCGGAGACCCAGTACTTC. It specifies CASSPEAAETQYF. The V and J genes are TRBV4-2 and TRBJ2-5; D remains ambiguous. V gave up 4 bases and J gave up 5 bases, with 11 bases separating them. Germline CDR1 and CDR2: LGHNA and YNFKEQ. The CDR3 is made up of 13 amino acids.

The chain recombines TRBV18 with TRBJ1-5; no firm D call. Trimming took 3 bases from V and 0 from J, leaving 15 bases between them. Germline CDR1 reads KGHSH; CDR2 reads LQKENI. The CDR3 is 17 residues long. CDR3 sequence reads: CASSPEPTHYSNQPQHF. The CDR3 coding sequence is TGTGCCAGCTCACCGGAGCCCACACATTATAGCAATCAGCCCCAGCATTTT.

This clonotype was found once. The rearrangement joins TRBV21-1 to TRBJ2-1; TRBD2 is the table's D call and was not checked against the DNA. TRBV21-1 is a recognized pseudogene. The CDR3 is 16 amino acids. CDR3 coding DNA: TGTGCCAGCAGTTCGGGCGGGCGGAGCTCCTACAATGAGCAGTTCTTC. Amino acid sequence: CASSSGGRSSYNEQFF.

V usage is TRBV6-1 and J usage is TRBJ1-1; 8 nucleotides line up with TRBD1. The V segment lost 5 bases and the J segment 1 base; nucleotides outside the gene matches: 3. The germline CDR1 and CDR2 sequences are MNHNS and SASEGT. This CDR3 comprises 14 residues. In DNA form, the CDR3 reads TGTGCCAGCAGTCTAGGGACAGGGAACACTGAAGCTTTCTTT. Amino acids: CASSLGTGNTEAFF.

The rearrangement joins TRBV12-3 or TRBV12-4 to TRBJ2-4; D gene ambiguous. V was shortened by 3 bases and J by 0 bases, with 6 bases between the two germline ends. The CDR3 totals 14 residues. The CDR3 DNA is TGTGCCAGCAGTTTTTATCTAGCCAAAAACATTCAGTACTTC. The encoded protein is CASSFYLAKNIQYF.

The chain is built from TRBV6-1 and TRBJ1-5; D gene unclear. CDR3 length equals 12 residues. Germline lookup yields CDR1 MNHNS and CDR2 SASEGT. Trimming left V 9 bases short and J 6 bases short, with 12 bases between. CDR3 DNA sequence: TGTGCCAGTCATAAGGGAGTTCAGCCCCAGCATTTT. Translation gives CASHKGVQPQHF.

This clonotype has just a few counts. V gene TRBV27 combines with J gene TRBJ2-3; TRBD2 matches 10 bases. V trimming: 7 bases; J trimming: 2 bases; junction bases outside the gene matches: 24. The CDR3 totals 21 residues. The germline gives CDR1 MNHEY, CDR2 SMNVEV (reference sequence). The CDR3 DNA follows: TGTGCCAGCACGCACCTTACTCGCTCTAGCGGGAGTTTAAGGGCCACAGATACGCAGTATTTT. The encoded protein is CASTHLTRSSGSLRATDTQYF.

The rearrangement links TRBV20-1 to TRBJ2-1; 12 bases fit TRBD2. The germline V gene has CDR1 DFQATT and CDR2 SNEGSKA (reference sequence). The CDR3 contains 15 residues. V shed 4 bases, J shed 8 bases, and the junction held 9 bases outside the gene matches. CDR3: CSATTLAGGLDEQFF. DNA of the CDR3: TGCAGTGCTACTACCCTAGCGGGAGGGCTCGATGAGCAGTTCTTC.

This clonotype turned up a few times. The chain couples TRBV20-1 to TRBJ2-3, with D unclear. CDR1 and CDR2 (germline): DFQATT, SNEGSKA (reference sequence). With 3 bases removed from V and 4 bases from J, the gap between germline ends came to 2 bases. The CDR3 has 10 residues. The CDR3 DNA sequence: TGCAGTGCTAGTGCAGATACGCAGTATTTT. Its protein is CSASADTQYF.

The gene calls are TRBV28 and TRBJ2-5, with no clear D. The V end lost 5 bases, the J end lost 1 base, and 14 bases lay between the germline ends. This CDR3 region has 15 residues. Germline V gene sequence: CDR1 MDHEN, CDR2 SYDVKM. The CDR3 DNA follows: TGTGCCAGCAGTCTACCACAGATCATCCAAGAGACCCAGTACTTC. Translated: CASSLPQIIQETQYF.

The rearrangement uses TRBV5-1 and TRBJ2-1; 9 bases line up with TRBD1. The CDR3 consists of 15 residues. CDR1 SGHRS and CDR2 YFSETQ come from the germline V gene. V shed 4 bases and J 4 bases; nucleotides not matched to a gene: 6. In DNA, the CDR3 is TGCGCCAGCAGCCTGGGACAGGGCCTGTACAATGAGCAGTTCTTC. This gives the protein CASSLGQGLYNEQFF.

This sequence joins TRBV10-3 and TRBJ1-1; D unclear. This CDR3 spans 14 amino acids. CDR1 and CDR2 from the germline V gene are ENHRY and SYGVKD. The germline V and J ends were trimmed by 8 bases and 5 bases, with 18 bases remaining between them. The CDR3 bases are TGTGCCATCGCTCGGCAGGTTGGTGGAACTGAAGCTTTCTTT. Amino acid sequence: CAIARQVGGTEAFF.

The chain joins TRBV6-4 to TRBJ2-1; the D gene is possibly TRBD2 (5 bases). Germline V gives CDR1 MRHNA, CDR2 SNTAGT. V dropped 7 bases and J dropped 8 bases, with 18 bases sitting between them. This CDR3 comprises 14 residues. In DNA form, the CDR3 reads TGTGCCAGCAACGAGGGTGGGGATCGGGATGAGCAGTTCTTC. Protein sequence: CASNEGGDRDEQFF.

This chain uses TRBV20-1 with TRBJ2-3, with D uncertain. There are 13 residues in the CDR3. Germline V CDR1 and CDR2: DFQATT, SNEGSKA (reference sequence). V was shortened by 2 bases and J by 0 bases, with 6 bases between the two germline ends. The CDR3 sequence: CSARSYSTDTQYF. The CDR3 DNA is TGCAGTGCTAGATCGTATAGCACAGATACGCAGTATTTT.

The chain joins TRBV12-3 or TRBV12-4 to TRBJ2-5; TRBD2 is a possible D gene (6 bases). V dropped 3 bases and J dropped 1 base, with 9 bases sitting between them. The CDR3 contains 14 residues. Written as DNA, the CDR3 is TGTGCCAGCAGTTTCCGCGGGATCCAAGAGACCCAGTACTTC. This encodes CASSFRGIQETQYF.

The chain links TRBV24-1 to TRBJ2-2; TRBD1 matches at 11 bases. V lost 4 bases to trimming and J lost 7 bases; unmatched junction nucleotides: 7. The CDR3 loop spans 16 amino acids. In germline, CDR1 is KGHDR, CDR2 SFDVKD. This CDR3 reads CATSDSDRGQVGELFF. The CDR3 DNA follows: TGTGCCACCAGTGACTCGGACAGGGGGCAAGTCGGGGAGCTGTTTTTT.

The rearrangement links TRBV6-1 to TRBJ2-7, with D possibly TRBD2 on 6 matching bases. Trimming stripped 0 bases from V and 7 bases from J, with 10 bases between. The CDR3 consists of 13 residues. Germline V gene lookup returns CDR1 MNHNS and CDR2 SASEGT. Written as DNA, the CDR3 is TGTGCCAGCAGTGAAGCGCGGGGAGTAGAGCAGTACTTC. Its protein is CASSEARGVEQYF.